These 24 T cell receptor beta chains originate from one sample sequenced in a study of spatial heterogeneity in lung cancer. TCRdb passed the 5' RACE reads through MiXCR, listing each CDR3 protein once. The table lists 21,000 or so distinct CDR3 sequences, nearly 6.5% of them singletons, with about a tenth in the top ten. Their recognized antigens are unknown. Findings and caveats of the study: Tracking of tumor mutation counts was seen in expanded intratumoral alpha and beta TCR counts.

Sample time point: sample taken at primary tumor resection. Material: lung tumor tissue, obtained at surgery. The receptor source for this set is a male donor with early-stage non-small cell lung cancer.

Ten or more counts support this clonotype. The chain employs TRBV29-1 and TRBJ1-4; no reliable D call. This CDR3 region has 11 residues. V lost 8 bases and J 8 bases, leaving 12 bases between the germline ends. CDR1 is SQVTM and CDR2 is ANQGSEA in the germline V gene. The DNA of the CDR3 is TGCAGCTGTCATCAAGGAGAAAAACTGTTTTTT. Translation gives CSCHQGEKLFF.

This clonotype was seen ten or more times. This sequence joins TRBV7-3 and TRBJ1-1; 10 positions match TRBD1. CDR1 is SGHTA and CDR2 is FQGTGA in the germline V gene. The CDR3 loop spans 17 amino acids. V lost 1 base to trimming and J lost 5 bases; unmatched junction nucleotides: 10. The CDR3 loop reads CASSLKPRTGGYTEAFF. The CDR3 nucleotides read TGTGCCAGCAGCTTAAAGCCGCGGACAGGGGGATATACTGAAGCTTTCTTT. Using reference TRBV7-3 and TRBJ1-1 for the parts outside the CDR3, the full variable domain is GAGVSQTPSNKVTEKGKYVELRCDPISGHTALYWYRQSLGQGPEFLIYFQGTGAADDSGLPNDRFFAVRPEGSVSTLKIQRTERGDSAVYLCASSLKPRTGGYTEAFFGQGTRLTVV.

This clonotype was found many times. This chain links TRBV6-5 with TRBJ2-1, with 7 bases lining up with TRBD2. The length of the CDR3 is 15 residues. Germline V lookup: CDR1 MNHEY, CDR2 SVGAGI. The trim removed 6 bases at V and 4 bases at J, leaving 9 bases unmatched. CDR3 coding DNA: TGTGCCAGCAGGGGCGGGGTTAGCGGGTACAATGAGCAGTTCTTC. Translating gives CASRGGVSGYNEQFF.

This clonotype was seen a few times. J is TRBJ2-1 and V is TRBV10-3, with D uncertain. Germline-derived CDR1 and CDR2 are ENHRY and SYGVKD. This CDR3 is 12 amino acids long. Trimming cost V 7 bases and J 0 bases, with 4 bases left between them. The CDR3 spells CAIMGSYNEQFF. The CDR3 DNA follows: TGTGCCATCATGGGCTCCTACAATGAGCAGTTCTTC.

This clonotype was picked up a small number of times. The chain is built from TRBV5-1 and TRBJ2-5, with 10 bases fitting TRBD1. Germline CDR1 is SGHRS and CDR2 is YFSETQ. The junction had 8 bases not matched to a gene; V was cut back by 4 bases and J by 5 bases. This CDR3 is 15 amino acids long. CDR3 sequence reads: CASSPGQGSSETQYF. CDR3 coding DNA: TGCGCCAGCAGCCCGGGACAGGGGAGCAGTGAGACCCAGTACTTC.

This clonotype was counted at least ten times. CDR3 region: CASSPQSGLGGAFF. CDR3 sequence (DNA): TGTGCCAGCTCACCGCAGTCGGGTCTCGGCGGGGCTTTCTTT. The chain is built from TRBV18 and TRBJ1-1; D remains unclear. The CDR3 runs to 14 residues. V was trimmed by 3 bases and J by 11 bases, leaving 19 bases between them. Germline CDR1 is KGHSH and CDR2 is LQKENI.

This clonotype has ten or more counts. The chain is built from TRBV12-3 or TRBV12-4 and TRBJ1-4; 9 bases match TRBD1. The CDR3 runs 14 residues. V was pared by 5 bases and J by 8 bases, with 6 bases of the junction left unmatched. CDR3 sequence: CASSHRDREEKLFF. The DNA of the CDR3 is TGTGCCAGCAGTCACCGGGACAGGGAGGAAAAACTGTTTTTT.

Ten or more counts support this clonotype. In nucleotides, the CDR3 is TGTGCCAGCAGACCCGGGACAGGGGCGACAGATACGCAGTATTTT. It yields the protein CASRPGTGATDTQYF. The chain combines TRBV14 with TRBJ2-3, with 10 bases identical to TRBD1. V was clipped by 6 bases and J by 3 bases; unmatched bases: 6. Germline loops: CDR1 SGHDN, CDR2 FVKESK. The CDR3 runs 15 residues. The full variable domain, completed using reference TRBV14 and TRBJ2-3, is EAGVTQFPSHSVIEKGQTVTLRCDPISGHDNLYWYRRVMGKEIKFLLHFVKESKQDESGMPNNRFLAERTGGTYSTLKVQPAELEDSGVYFCASRPGTGATDTQYFGPGTRLTVL.

The sample holds many counts of this clonotype. This sequence joins TRBV2 and TRBJ2-3, with a possible D match to TRBD1 (5 bases). The CDR3 is made up of 12 amino acids. The germline V gene encodes CDR1 SNHLY and CDR2 FYNNEI. Deletions cut 7 bases from V and 3 bases from J, with 8 bases between. CDR3 protein: CASNQGTDTQYF. CDR3 DNA: TGTGCCAGCAATCAGGGAACAGATACGCAGTATTTT.

This clonotype was seen many times. The chain uses TRBV7-9 and TRBJ2-3; TRBD2 aligns across 9 bases. With V trimmed by 1 base and J by 2 bases, 1 base remained unmatched. Germline-derived CDR1 and CDR2 are SEHNR and FQNEAQ (reference sequence). The CDR3 covers 15 residues. The CDR3 bases are TGTGCCAGCAGCTTAGGACTAGCGGTCACAGATACGCAGTATTTT. It is translated as CASSLGLAVTDTQYF.

This clonotype was counted ten times or more. The chain employs TRBV11-2 and TRBJ1-1; D not certain. The CDR3 is 15 residues long. Trimming left V 0 bases short and J 0 bases short, with 8 bases between. CDR1 and CDR2 from the germline V gene are SGHAT and FQNNGV. The chain's CDR3 is CASSLDVTLNTEAFF. The CDR3, as DNA: TGTGCCAGCAGCTTAGATGTAACGCTGAACACTGAAGCTTTCTTT. Variable domain in full (rest from reference TRBV11-2 and TRBJ1-1): EAGVAQSPRYKIIEKRQSVAFWCNPISGHATLYWYQQILGQGPKLLIQFQNNGVVDDSQLPKDRFSAERLKGVDSTLKIQPAKLEDSAVYLCASSLDVTLNTEAFFGQGTRLTVV.

This clonotype has at least ten counts. This chain joins TRBV6-1 and TRBJ2-3; D is perhaps TRBD1 or TRBD2 (7 bases each). Germline lookup yields CDR1 MNHNS and CDR2 SASEGT. The CDR3 has 16 residues. Trimming stripped 4 bases from V and 3 bases from J, with 17 bases between. CDR3 in amino acids: CASSGWGGGKTDTQYF. CDR3 DNA: TGTGCCAGCAGTGGGTGGGGAGGGGGCAAGACAGATACGCAGTATTTT.

This chain joins TRBV27 and TRBJ2-5; 9 bases match TRBD2. Trimming removed 6 bases from V and 3 bases from J; junction bases left unmatched: 17. Germline V gives CDR1 MNHEY, CDR2 SMNVEV (reference sequence). The CDR3 totals 18 residues. CDR3 residues: CASRPPRSGGGAKETQYF. The CDR3 DNA reads as TGTGCCAGCAGGCCCCCTAGGTCTGGCGGGGGGGCGAAAGAGACCCAGTACTTC.

In this sample, this clonotype turned up many times. The V call is TRBV11-2, the J call TRBJ2-7; tentatively, D is TRBD1 (5 bases). Germline CDR1 is SGHAT and CDR2 is FQNNGV. Trimming stripped 5 bases from V and 3 bases from J, with 8 bases between. The CDR3 loop spans 12 amino acids. The CDR3 DNA is TGTGCCAGCAGCCCACAGGTCTACGAGCAGTACTTC. This sequence encodes CASSPQVYEQYF.

Relative to its sample, this clonotype is medium-sized. The V gene is TRBV10-3, the J gene TRBJ2-7; 11 bases agree with TRBD2. The length of the CDR3 is 15 residues. CDR1 is ENHRY, CDR2 SYGVKD, per germline. V lost 8 bases to trimming and J lost 2 bases; unmatched junction nucleotides: 8. The CDR3, as DNA: TGTGCCATCGGGAAGATTAGCGGGAGGGCCTACGAGCAGTACTTC. Translation gives CAIGKISGRAYEQYF.

Within the sample, this clonotype is medium-sized (0.01 to 0.1%). J is TRBJ2-3 and V is TRBV5-1; D is possibly TRBD1 (5 bases). The germline V gene encodes CDR1 SGHRS and CDR2 YFSETQ. The CDR3 totals 15 residues. V lost 0 bases to trimming and J lost 0 bases, with 8 bases between them. The CDR3 region has the DNA TGCGCCAGCAGCTTGGGCAGACAGAGCACAGATACGCAGTATTTT. Its protein is CASSLGRQSTDTQYF.

This clonotype was seen ten or more times. At one end the junction does not follow the germline gene, possibly because of a read error. The CDR3 coding sequence is TGTGCCAGCAGTTACTCGATATCAGGGACAGGGAGACCGCTGCACTTC. Encoded protein: CASSYSISGTGRPLHF. The chain carries TRBV6-5 and TRBJ2-7; the match to TRBD1 covers 9 bases. The V gene's germline CDR1 is MNHEY and CDR2 SVGAGI. The CDR3 loop spans 16 amino acids.

This clonotype was seen ten or more times. The chain joins TRBV9 to TRBJ2-3; the match to TRBD2 covers 7 bases. Germline V gives CDR1 SGDLS, CDR2 YYNGEE. The length of the CDR3 is 15 residues. V shed 4 bases and J 2 bases; nucleotides not matched to a gene: 7. CDR3 in amino acids: CASSWEGRTTDTQYF. The CDR3 nucleotides are TGTGCCAGCAGCTGGGAGGGTAGGACCACAGATACGCAGTATTTT.

This clonotype was detected ten times or more. The chain employs TRBV4-2 and TRBJ2-3, with 7 bases lining up with TRBD2. V lost 4 bases, J lost 3 bases, and 10 bases stayed unmatched. The CDR3 is 16 residues long. Germline V gene sequence: CDR1 LGHNA, CDR2 YNFKEQ. CDR3 sequence: CASSPHTGLETDTQYF. DNA for the CDR3: TGTGCCAGCAGCCCGCATACAGGACTAGAAACAGATACGCAGTATTTT.

The V call is TRBV27, the J call TRBJ2-7, with D unclear. V gave up 5 bases and J gave up 2 bases, with 7 bases separating them. The CDR3 spans 12 residues. Germline V CDR1 and CDR2: MNHEY, SMNVEV (reference sequence). The CDR3 spells CASSPTPYEQYF. The CDR3 DNA reads TGTGCCAGCAGTCCCACCCCCTACGAGCAGTACTTC.

This clonotype was recorded many times. This chain uses TRBV3-1 with TRBJ1-2; D remains ambiguous. Germline lookup yields CDR1 LGHDT and CDR2 YNNKEL (reference sequence). The CDR3 runs to 14 residues. The germline V and J ends were trimmed by 0 bases and 8 bases, with 13 bases remaining between them. The CDR3 nucleotides read TGTGCCAGCAGCCAAGATAGACGGGCTGGAGGCTACACCTTC. Its translation: CASSQDRRAGGYTF.

This clonotype occurred many times. The genes are TRBV12-3 or TRBV12-4 and TRBJ1-1, with unresolved D. The CDR3 covers 12 residues. Trimming took 8 bases from V and 4 from J, leaving 11 bases between them. The CDR3 here is CASGKGVTEAFF. CDR3 sequence (DNA): TGTGCCAGCGGGAAAGGAGTCACTGAAGCTTTCTTT.

This clonotype was counted between two and nine times. This chain joins TRBV7-2 and TRBJ2-3, with D unclear. Trimming removed 7 bases from V and 2 bases from J, with 4 bases in between. CDR1 and CDR2 from the germline V gene are SGHTA and FQGNSA. The CDR3 length is 11 residues. The CDR3 DNA reads as TGTGCCAGCACCAACACAGATACGCAGTATTTT. Encoded protein: CASTNTDTQYF.

This clonotype occurred many times. The rearrangement uses TRBV7-9 and TRBJ1-1; D uncertain. The CDR3 contains 15 residues. Germline values: CDR1 SEHNR, CDR2 FQNEAQ (reference sequence). Trimming left V 6 bases short and J 4 bases short, with 18 bases between. In DNA form, the CDR3 reads TGTGCCAGCAGTTGGGATCCTCAGTCGGGCACTGAAGCTTTCTTT. As protein: CASSWDPQSGTEAFF.